This T cell receptor (beta chain) was identified during a study of CD8 T cells in Susac syndrome. Sequencing of TCR beta was performed on blood CD8+ and CD4+ T cells. Reverse transcription of about 0.5 to 1 ug RNA used random hexamers. immunoSEQ multiplex PCR amplified TCR beta CDR3 across 54 Vbeta, 13 Jbeta. TCRdb re-analysed the immunoSEQ multiplex PCR reads in MiXCR, keeping a single row per CDR3 protein. In the table there are under 200,000 distinct CDR3 sequences, roughly 92% of which are singletons. Looked up from germline, CDR1 is SGHAT and CDR2 is FQNNGV. V was pared by 3 bases and J by 7 bases, with 9 bases of the junction left unmatched. The length of the CDR3 is 16 residues.

The chain joins TRBV11-2 to TRBJ2-1; 10 bases fit TRBD2. Sequenced sample: CD4+ T cells from PBMCs. The source of this sequence is a human donor with Susac syndrome. The CDR3 bases are TGTGCCAGCAGCTTGATGGCTAGCGGGGGAGGTAATGAGCAGTTCTTC. It is translated as CASSLMASGGGNEQFF. Looking up the rest from reference TRBV11-2 and TRBJ2-1 gives the full variable domain: EAGVAQSPRYKIIEKRQSVAFWCNPISGHATLYWYQQILGQGPKLLIQFQNNGVVDDSQLPKDRFSAERLKGVDSTLKIQPAKLEDSAVYLCASSLMASGGGNEQFFGPGTRLTVL.